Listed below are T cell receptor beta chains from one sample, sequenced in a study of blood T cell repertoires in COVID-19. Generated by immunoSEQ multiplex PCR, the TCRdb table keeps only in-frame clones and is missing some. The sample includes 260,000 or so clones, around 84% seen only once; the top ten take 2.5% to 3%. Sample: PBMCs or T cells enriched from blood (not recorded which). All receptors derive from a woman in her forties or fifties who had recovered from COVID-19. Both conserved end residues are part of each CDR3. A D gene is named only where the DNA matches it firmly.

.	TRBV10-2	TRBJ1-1	CASGPSLLNTEAFF	TGCGCCAGCGGTCCCTCACTCCTAAACACTGAAGCTTTCTTT
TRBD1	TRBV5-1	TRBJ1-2	CASSRTGDTSLGYGYTF	TGCGCCAGCAGCCGGACAGGGGATACGAGTTTAGGCTATGGCTACACCTTC
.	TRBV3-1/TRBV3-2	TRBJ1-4	CASPPKFGNEKLFF	TGTGCCAGCCCCCCTAAGTTCGGGAATGAAAAACTGTTTTTT
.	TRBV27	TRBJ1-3	CASSSPHSSGNTIYF	TGTGCCAGCAGTTCCCCCCACTCCTCTGGAAACACCATATATTTT
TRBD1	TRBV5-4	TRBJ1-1	CASSSQDRFGTEAFF	TGTGCCAGCAGCTCTCAGGACAGGTTTGGCACTGAAGCTTTCTTT
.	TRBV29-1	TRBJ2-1	CSVVLVGQESYNEQFF	TGCAGCGTTGTCCTAGTGGGACAAGAATCCTACAATGAGCAGTTCTTC
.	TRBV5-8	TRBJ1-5	CASRAPSRAGNQPQHF	TGTGCCAGCCGAGCTCCCAGCAGGGCGGGCAATCAGCCCCAGCATTTT
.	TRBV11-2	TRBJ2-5	CASSLNRGGQETQYF	TGTGCCAGCAGCCTTAACAGGGGGGGTCAAGAGACCCAGTACTTC
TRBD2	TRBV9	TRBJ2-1	CASSVVGGGAVEQFF	TGTGCCAGCAGCGTAGTCGGCGGGGGGGCCGTTGAGCAGTTCTTC
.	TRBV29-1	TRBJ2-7	CSVEPSRGHEQYF	TGCAGCGTTGAACCTTCCAGGGGTCACGAGCAGTACTTC
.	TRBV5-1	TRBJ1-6	CASSLGLINSPLHF	TGCGCCAGCAGCTTGGGACTCATTAATTCACCCCTCCACTTT